This T cell receptor (beta chain) was identified during a study of siplizumab effects on memory and regulatory T cells. CDR3 length equals 14 residues. Germline assignment: CDR1 SGHTA and CDR2 FQGNSA. Unmatched junction bases numbered 1, after V lost 3 bases and J lost 5 bases. Sequenced by immunoSEQ multiplex PCR; TCRdb stores in-frame clones only, minus some. Of 55,000 to 80,000 clones listed, around 79% are singletons. The chain joins TRBV7-2 to TRBJ2-1; TRBD2 agrees at 10 bases. This receptor was obtained from a human donor in good health. The source material was memory CD4+ T cells sorted from blood. This CDR3 reads CASSFTSGDNEQFF. The CDR3 DNA follows: TGTGCCAGCAGCTTTACTAGCGGGGACAATGAGCAGTTCTTC.